The source of this TCR beta chain is a study of shared clonotypes between healthy human individuals. Across the study: Per donor, three plates held CD4 naive cells, three held CD4 memory, two held CD8 naive and one held CD8 memory.

On this clone: The antigen remains unidentified.

TCRdb's copy holds only in-frame clones and misses some; the assay was immunoSEQ multiplex PCR. Of roughly 2 million clones in the sample, 95% were seen once. Whole-study results and caveats: Sharing across four donors was highest in naive CD4 (around 5%) and lowest in memory CD8 (roughly 0.4%). Among the subsets, naive ones generally showed larger estimated richness than memory ones.

With V trimmed by 3 bases and J by 3 bases, 4 bases remained unmatched. Germline values: CDR1 SGDLS, CDR2 YYNGEE. The CDR3 contains 15 residues. The V call is TRBV9, the J call TRBJ1-2; TRBD1 aligns across 11 bases. Input material: naive CD4+ T cells sorted from blood. Indicated subset: CD45RA+ positively selected. The TCR sequence derives from a man aged 18 to 30 in good health. The CDR3 here is CASSDRDRGDYGYTF. CDR3 DNA: TGTGCCAGCAGCGATCGGGACAGGGGGGACTATGGCTACACCTTC.